This T cell receptor (beta chain) was recovered during a study of cytomegalovirus exposure and HLA in healthy donors. A few counts support this clone. In the PCR, 60 Vbeta and 13 Jbeta primers were used. The protocol was immunoSEQ multiplex PCR, while the TCRdb copy is restricted to in-frame clones and leaves out a portion. The data hold 75,000 to 100,000 clones, with about 7.6% observed a single time. V lost 5 bases and J lost 1; bases outside the gene matches: 10. Per the germline V gene, CDR1 is SGHNT and CDR2 is YYREEE (reference sequence). There are 16 residues in the CDR3. The gene calls are TRBV5-4 and TRBJ2-5; the match to TRBD2 covers 8 bases. The sequenced material came from PBMCs. The clonotype was recovered from a man aged 50 or older in good health and CMV-seronegative. The CDR3: CASSKSGSRPQETQYF. DNA for the CDR3: TGTGCCAGCAGTAAGAGCGGGAGTCGGCCCCAAGAGACCCAGTACTTC.